This T cell receptor (beta chain) was sequenced during a study of T cells in Graves' hyperthyroidism and ophthalmopathy. Notes on this clonotype: Its target is unknown.

The germline CDR1 and CDR2 sequences are SGHRS and YFSETQ. Trimming removed 2 bases at V and 2 bases at J, with 13 bases between. The CDR3 loop spans 15 amino acids. Notes on the study in general: Most thyroid clonotypes expanded above 0.001 appeared in blood too.

Authors of the study amplified TCR beta CDR3 regions from RNA transcripts. The HTBI primer set was used in a first-round RT-PCR of the TCR CDR3. TCRdb ran MiXCR on the multiplex PCR reads and lists one entry per CDR3 protein. The top ten hold about 7.7% of the sample, which has hundreds of thousands of distinct CDR3 sequences, just under 45% seen once. The diagnostic basis comprised clinical symptoms, serum thyroxine and TRAb, thyroid ultrasound and orbital computed tomography. This TCR came from an adult man with Graves' disease, either hyperthyroidism or ophthalmopathy (not recorded which). This sequence joins TRBV5-1 and TRBJ1-1, with a possible D match to TRBD1 (5 bases). Sequenced sample: peripheral blood or thyroid tissue (not recorded which). The CDR3 protein is CASSFAGTENTEAFF. The CDR3 DNA reads as TGCGCCAGCAGCTTCGCCGGGACGGAAAACACTGAAGCTTTCTTT.